Below are 24 T cell receptor beta chains sequenced from a single sample in a study of OX40 agonist ivuxolimab in advanced cancers. The protocol was immunoSEQ multiplex PCR, while the TCRdb copy is restricted to in-frame clones and leaves out a portion. The table includes 25,000 to 30,000 clones, less than 85% detected once. The sequenced sample was CD4+ or CD8+ T cells sorted from blood, obtained in a trial of the OX40 agonist ivuxolimab. These receptors were obtained from an adult with an advanced solid tumor such as melanoma, head and neck, liver or kidney cancer.

This clone has a single count. This rearrangement joins TRBV2 to TRBJ2-7, with D unresolved. The CDR3 extends over 11 amino acids. The germline V gene has CDR1 SNHLY and CDR2 FYNNEI. Trimming stripped 6 bases from V and 3 bases from J, with 6 bases between. CDR3 residues: CASRDGYEQYF. CDR3 bases: TGTGCCAGCAGGGACGGCTACGAGCAGTACTTC.

The DNA of the CDR3 is TGCGCCAGCAGCCAAGTCGCGGGCGACGGAGAGCAGTTCTTC. It encodes CASSQVAGDGEQFF. This chain uses TRBV4-1 with TRBJ2-1; possible D gene TRBD2, 5 bases. The V gene lost 1 base and the J gene lost 10 bases, with 14 bases spanning the gap. This CDR3 is 14 amino acids long. Germline loops: CDR1 MGHRA, CDR2 YSYEKL.

The rearrangement joins TRBV28 to TRBJ1-2, with D maybe TRBD1 (5 bases). The CDR3 covers 14 residues. Per germline, CDR1 MDHEN and CDR2 SYDVKM. Trimming left V 3 bases short and J 7 bases short, with 15 bases between. The CDR3 region has the DNA TGTGCCAGCAGTTTTGGTCAGGGAATTGTTGGCTACACCTTC. This gives the protein CASSFGQGIVGYTF.

This clone has a handful of counts. The CDR3 region is CASREGSNSPLHF. In DNA form, the CDR3 reads TGTGCCAGCAGAGAGGGGAGTAATTCACCCCTCCACTTT. This rearrangement joins TRBV6-1 to TRBJ1-6, with a possible D match to TRBD1 (5 bases). CDR1 is MNHNS and CDR2 is SASEGT in the germline V gene. Deletions cut 6 bases from V and 6 bases from J, with 9 bases between. The CDR3 sequence is 13 residues long.

V is TRBV7-8 and J is TRBJ1-2; D gene unclear. Germline CDR1 SGHVS, CDR2 FQNEAQ. Trimming pared 3 bases from V and 1 base from J, leaving 9 bases between. The CDR3 totals 14 residues. The CDR3, as DNA: TGTGCCAGCAGCTTTTTCCGGGATAACTATGGCTACACCTTC. Amino acids: CASSFFRDNYGYTF. The entire variable domain, with the rest obtained from reference TRBV7-8 and TRBJ1-2, is as follows: GAGVSQSPRYKVAKRGQDVALRCDPISGHVSLFWYQQALGQGPEFLTYFQNEAQLDKSGLPSDRFFAERPEGSVSTLKIQRTQQEDSAVYLCASSFFRDNYGYTFGSGTRLTVV.

The CDR3 reads CASSGFGNQPQHF. As DNA, the CDR3 is TGTGCCAGCAGTGGCTTCGGGAATCAGCCCCAGCATTTT. The chain carries TRBV6-1 and TRBJ1-5; D is unresolved. Looked up from germline, CDR1 is MNHNS and CDR2 is SASEGT. The V and J ends lost 4 bases and 4 bases respectively, with 8 bases between them. CDR3 length equals 13 residues.

V usage is TRBV28 and J usage is TRBJ2-7; no definite D call. V was cut by 6 bases and J by 2 bases, with 17 bases left in between. The CDR3 has 15 residues. Germline lookup yields CDR1 MDHEN and CDR2 SYDVKM. In nucleotides, the CDR3 is TGTGCCAGCAGCCCCCTGCGGCGTATAACCTACGAGCAGTACTTC. Translating gives CASSPLRRITYEQYF.

The chain combines TRBV9 with TRBJ1-6; 10 bases are a match to TRBD1. Trimming removed 3 bases from V and 7 bases from J; junction bases left unmatched: 4. Germline lookup yields CDR1 SGDLS and CDR2 YYNGEE. The CDR3 totals 15 residues. The chain's CDR3 is CASSGGDRGNSPLHF. Here the CDR3 DNA reads TGTGCCAGCAGCGGGGGGGACAGGGGAAATTCACCCCTCCACTTT.

V gene TRBV2 combines with J gene TRBJ2-3, with 7 bases identical to TRBD1. Germline lookup yields CDR1 SNHLY and CDR2 FYNNEI. The CDR3 covers 16 residues. J gave up 4 bases and V 8 bases, and 15 bases lay outside the gene matches. CDR3 DNA: TGTGCCAGCGGAAAGACGAACAGGGGTGGCCCAGATACGCAGTATTTT. It translates to CASGKTNRGGPDTQYF.

This clone turned up a few times. CDR3 nucleotide sequence: TGCGCCAGCAGCCAATGGGACTCCTACGAGCAGTACTTC. Its translation: CASSQWDSYEQYF. The genes are TRBV4-1 and TRBJ2-7, with no clear D. CDR1 and CDR2 from the germline V gene are MGHRA and YSYEKL. The V end lost 2 bases, the J end lost 0 bases, and 5 bases lay between the germline ends. There are 13 residues in the CDR3.

The rearrangement uses TRBV5-6 and TRBJ1-4; D gene ambiguous. Trimming stripped 1 base from V and 8 bases from J, with 9 bases between. The CDR3 totals 13 residues. Germline CDR1 is SGHDT and CDR2 is YYEEEE. CDR3 nucleotides: TGTGCCAGCAGCTTGACGGGTTGGGAAAAACTGTTTTTT. Protein product: CASSLTGWEKLFF.

The chain joins TRBV6-6 to TRBJ2-2; tentatively, D is TRBD2 (7 bases). The V end lost 6 bases, the J end lost 6 bases, and 17 bases lay between the germline ends. Germline V gene data show CDR1 as MNHNY and CDR2 as SVGAGI (reference sequence). The CDR3 consists of 15 residues. The CDR3 loop is CASRKMGGAAGELFF. Written as DNA, the CDR3 is TGTGCCAGCAGGAAAATGGGGGGGGCGGCCGGGGAGCTGTTTTTT.

The chain has TRBV11-3 and TRBJ2-7; 7 positions match TRBD1. Germline-derived CDR1 and CDR2 are SGHNT and YENEEA. Trimming took 5 bases from V and 2 from J; bases not matched to a gene: 3. CDR3 size: 13 residues. CDR3 coding DNA: TGTGCCAGCAGCGCTGGGACAGCCTACGAGCAGTACTTC. This gives the protein CASSAGTAYEQYF.

This clone was seen once. The chain employs TRBV28 and TRBJ2-1; tentatively, D is TRBD2 (6 bases). Germline-derived CDR1 and CDR2 are MDHEN and SYDVKM. There are 14 residues in the CDR3. The V end was cut by 3 bases, the J end by 6 bases, with 12 bases between. CDR3 residues: CASSFNGRFNEQFF. In DNA, the CDR3 is TGTGCCAGCAGTTTTAACGGGAGATTCAATGAGCAGTTCTTC.

V usage is TRBV7-8 and J usage is TRBJ2-5; 9 bases line up with TRBD2. The CDR3 covers 15 residues. V trimming: 7 bases; J trimming: 5 bases; junction bases outside the gene matches: 11. The germline V gene has CDR1 SGHVS and CDR2 FQNEAQ. The DNA for the CDR3 is TGTGCCAGCAAGAAAGGTCTAGCGGGGTGGGAGACCCAGTACTTC. Its protein is CASKKGLAGWETQYF.

The V and J genes are TRBV5-4 and TRBJ2-1; 11 bases map to TRBD2. Per germline, CDR1 SGHNT and CDR2 YYREEE (reference sequence). CDR3 length: 18 amino acids. V trimming: 4 bases; J trimming: 4 bases; junction bases outside the gene matches: 13. CDR3 nucleotides: TGTGCCAGCAGCGGAGATACTAGCGGGAGACTCCCTTACAATGAGCAGTTCTTC. The encoded protein is CASSGDTSGRLPYNEQFF.

This clone has just a few counts. The chain is built from TRBV5-1 and TRBJ1-2; no reliable D call. V lost 0 bases, J lost 9 bases, and 6 bases lay in between. There are 11 residues in the CDR3. Germline lookup yields CDR1 SGHRS and CDR2 YFSETQ. CDR3 nucleotides: TGCGCCAGCAGCTTGGCCGACAGCTACACCTTC. Its translation is CASSLADSYTF.

V gene TRBV15 combines with J gene TRBJ2-5; maybe TRBD1 (6 bases). The CDR3 spans 14 residues. V dropped 3 bases and J dropped 5 bases, with 13 bases sitting between them. Germline-derived CDR1 and CDR2 are LNHNV and YYDKDF (reference sequence). As DNA, the CDR3 is TGTGCCACCAGCAGGGGCAGGGGTGCGGAGACCCAGTACTTC. Its translation: CATSRGRGAETQYF.

This clone was seen only once. CDR3 in amino acids: CASSQDWTGAYEQYF. The DNA of the CDR3 is TGTGCCAGCAGCCAAGATTGGACAGGGGCCTACGAGCAGTACTTC. The chain uses TRBV4-2 and TRBJ2-7; 9 nucleotides line up with TRBD1. Looked up from germline, CDR1 is LGHNA and CDR2 is YNFKEQ. V lost 0 bases, J lost 2 bases, and 2 bases stayed unmatched. The CDR3 runs 15 residues.

This clone was seen once. The chain employs TRBV29-1 and TRBJ2-2; 9 nucleotides agree with TRBD1. With 4 bases clipped from V and 8 bases from J, the junction kept 8 bases outside the gene matches. The CDR3 is 14 amino acids. Germline lookup yields CDR1 SQVTM and CDR2 ANQGSEA. The CDR3 region is CSVVRTGASGELFF. The CDR3 nucleotides are TGCAGCGTTGTTAGGACAGGGGCTTCAGGGGAGCTGTTTTTT.

The chain uses TRBV7-9 and TRBJ1-5; D is perhaps TRBD1 (6 bases). Germline lookup yields CDR1 SEHNR and CDR2 FQNEAQ (reference sequence). The V end was cut by 5 bases, the J end by 6 bases, with 17 bases between. The CDR3 consists of 15 residues. CDR3 DNA: TGTGCCAGCAGCAAAGGGGGATCCGCAGGTCAGCCCCAGCATTTT. Its protein product is CASSKGGSAGQPQHF.

This clone has just a few counts. V gene TRBV9 combines with J gene TRBJ1-1, with 9 bases lining up with TRBD1. The germline gives CDR1 SGDLS, CDR2 YYNGEE. The CDR3 is made up of 15 amino acids. Trimming cost V 2 bases and J 10 bases; bases outside gene matches: 12. CDR3 DNA: TGTGCCAGCAGCGTCGGAGGGACAGGGTCGGGGAGAGCTTTCTTT. Translation: CASSVGGTGSGRAFF.

The V and J genes are TRBV7-2 and TRBJ1-2; D gene unclear. CDR1 is SGHTA, CDR2 FQGNSA, per germline. The ends were cut back, 3 bases at V and 6 bases at J, with 11 bases in the middle. This CDR3 comprises 13 residues. Written as DNA, the CDR3 is TGTGCCAGCAGCTTTCGTCTGATTGATGGCTACACCTTC. It is translated as CASSFRLIDGYTF.

The V and J genes are TRBV11-3 and TRBJ2-7; maybe TRBD2 (6 bases). Germline loops: CDR1 SGHNT, CDR2 YENEEA. Trimming pared 6 bases from V and 1 base from J, leaving 19 bases between. This CDR3 has 16 residues. The CDR3, as DNA: TGTGCCAGCAGGCGGACTACACCGTTGCATTCCTACGAGCAGTACTTC. Its translation: CASRRTTPLHSYEQYF.